The 26 T cell receptor beta chains presented below share a single source sample, sequenced in a study of T cell responses to AZD1222 COVID-19 vaccine. Data came from immunoSEQ multiplex PCR; TCRdb stores just in-frame clones and leaves some out. The sample has 120,000 or so clones; about 86% are singletons. The material was peripheral blood, obtained 28 days after the second AZD1222 dose. The receptors shown here come from an adult who received the AZD1222 COVID-19 vaccine.

The chain carries TRBV7-8 and TRBJ2-1; 9 bases agree with TRBD1. V trimming: 2 bases; J trimming: 7 bases; junction bases outside the gene matches: 9. The germline gives CDR1 SGHVS, CDR2 FQNEAQ. This CDR3 spans 16 amino acids. The CDR3: CASSLTGGTGTNEQFF. CDR3 nucleotides: TGTGCCAGCAGCTTAACCGGCGGGACAGGGACGAATGAGCAGTTCTTC.

This chain joins TRBV20-1 and TRBJ2-7; no clear D gene. The CDR3 extends over 12 amino acids. Per the germline V gene, CDR1 is DFQATT and CDR2 is SNEGSKA (reference sequence). V was shortened by 3 bases and J by 2 bases, with 8 bases between the two germline ends. CDR3 loop: CSASHGTYEQYF. The CDR3 bases are TGCAGTGCTAGTCATGGAACCTACGAGCAGTACTTC.

V is TRBV27 and J is TRBJ2-7; unclear D gene. CDR3 length equals 13 residues. Trimming shortened V by 2 bases and J by 1 base, and 6 bases separated the two germline ends. From germline, CDR1 is MNHEY and CDR2 SMNVEV (reference sequence). CDR3 DNA: TGTGCCAGCAGTTTACGGACGTCCTACGAGCAGTACTTC. Translation: CASSLRTSYEQYF.

This clone was found many times. The chain combines TRBV5-1 with TRBJ2-3, with 7 bases lining up with TRBD1. V shed 0 bases and J 2 bases; nucleotides not matched to a gene: 6. The CDR3 covers 16 residues. The germline V gene has CDR1 SGHRS and CDR2 YFSETQ. The CDR3 sequence is CASSLAVQGYTDTQYF. CDR3 bases: TGCGCCAGCAGCTTGGCCGTACAGGGGTACACAGATACGCAGTATTTT.

This clone showed up just a few times. V usage is TRBV9 and J usage is TRBJ1-2; tentatively, D is TRBD1 (6 bases). The germline CDR1 and CDR2 sequences are SGDLS and YYNGEE. Trimming removed 4 bases at V and 7 bases at J, with 17 bases between. The CDR3 is 14 amino acids. DNA for the CDR3: TGTGCCAGCAGCCCGGGAGGGGGGCCGCGTGGCTACACCTTC. Translating gives CASSPGGGPRGYTF. Full variable domain (remainder filled in from reference TRBV9 and TRBJ1-2): DSGVTQTPKHLITATGQRVTLRCSPRSGDLSVYWYQQSLDQGLQFLIQYYNGEERAKGNILERFSAQQFPDLHSELNLSSLELGDSALYFCASSPGGGPRGYTFGSGTRLTVV.

The chain joins TRBV19 to TRBJ2-1; possible D gene TRBD2, 5 bases. Germline CDR1 is LNHDA and CDR2 is SQIVND (reference sequence). Trimming took 6 bases from V and 0 from J, leaving 6 bases between them. The CDR3 length is 13 residues. The CDR3 DNA sequence: TGTGCCAGTAGGGGGAGCTCCTACAATGAGCAGTTCTTC. As protein: CASRGSSYNEQFF.

This clone was seen once. DNA of the CDR3: TGTGCCAGCAGTGAACAGGGGGCGCGCTATGGCTACACCTTC. Protein: CASSEQGARYGYTF. This rearrangement joins TRBV2 to TRBJ1-2, with 8 bases matching TRBD1. With 2 bases clipped from V and 4 bases from J, the junction kept 3 bases outside the gene matches. The CDR3 runs 14 residues. The germline V gene has CDR1 SNHLY and CDR2 FYNNEI.

This clone was counted a few times. The chain uses TRBV7-8 and TRBJ2-7; TRBD1 matches 7 bases. The ends lost 4 bases at V and 1 base at J; junction bases unmatched: 4. Germline values: CDR1 SGHVS, CDR2 FQNEAQ. The CDR3 has 14 amino acids. The CDR3 loop is CASSSSQGSYEQYF. Here the CDR3 DNA reads TGTGCCAGCAGCTCTTCACAGGGGTCCTACGAGCAGTACTTC.

The V call is TRBV6-5, the J call TRBJ1-5, with a weak D call TRBD1 (5 bases). The CDR3 is made up of 15 amino acids. V lost 7 bases and J 6 bases, leaving 19 bases between the germline ends. Germline assignment: CDR1 MNHEY and CDR2 SVGAGI. CDR3 loop: CASTTSYGGTQPQHF. Written as DNA, the CDR3 is TGTGCCAGCACCACTTCCTATGGCGGGACTCAGCCCCAGCATTTT.

Relative to its sample, this clone is large. Distinct nucleotide sequences in the sample also encode this CDR3. CDR3 sequence (DNA): TGCGCCAGCAGCCCTGGGACAGGGGGGACTGAAGCTTTCTTT. Its translation: CASSPGTGGTEAFF. The V and J genes are TRBV5-1 and TRBJ1-1; 11 bases align to TRBD1. This CDR3 contains 14 residues. The V gene end was trimmed by 4 bases and the J gene end by 5 bases; junction bases not matched to a gene: 4. CDR1 SGHRS and CDR2 YFSETQ come from the germline V gene.

This clone was observed once. The chain recombines TRBV19 with TRBJ1-5; D call uncertain. The V end was cut by 1 base, the J end by 2 bases, with 12 bases between. This CDR3 is built from 16 residues. Germline assignment: CDR1 LNHDA and CDR2 SQIVND (reference sequence). The CDR3 spells CASSIGEGVGNQPQHF. The CDR3 coding sequence is TGTGCCAGTAGTATAGGGGAGGGTGTGGGCAATCAGCCCCAGCATTTT. Looking up the rest from reference TRBV19 and TRBJ1-5 gives the full variable domain: DGGITQSPKYLFRKEGQNVTLSCEQNLNHDAMYWYRQDPGQGLRLIYYSQIVNDFQKGDIAEGYSVSREKKESFPLTVTSAQKNPTAFYLCASSIGEGVGNQPQHFGDGTRLSIL.

The chain joins TRBV7-2 to TRBJ2-5; D possibly corresponds to TRBD1 (6 bases). This CDR3 has 13 amino acids. CDR1 SGHTA and CDR2 FQGNSA come from the germline V gene. The V end lost 5 bases, the J end lost 5 bases, and 12 bases lay between the germline ends. CDR3 loop: CASSKQGRETQYF. In nucleotides, the CDR3 is TGTGCCAGCAGCAAACAGGGTCGGGAGACCCAGTACTTC. The full variable domain, completed using reference TRBV7-2 and TRBJ2-5, is GAGVSQSPSNKVTEKGKDVELRCDPISGHTALYWYRQSLGQGLEFLIYFQGNSAPDKSGLPSDRFSAERTGGSVSTLTIQRTQQEDSAVYLCASSKQGRETQYFGPGTRLLVL.

The chain combines TRBV10-3 with TRBJ2-2; 8 bases map to TRBD1. CDR1 ENHRY and CDR2 SYGVKD come from the germline V gene. The J segment lost 3 bases and the V segment lost 4 bases, leaving 4 bases of the junction unmatched. The CDR3 extends over 15 amino acids. The CDR3 DNA sequence: TGTGCCATCAGTGTGCAGGGGGCGGACACCGGGGAGCTGTTTTTT. Translating it yields CAISVQGADTGELFF.

This chain joins TRBV7-9 and TRBJ2-7; D is undetermined. The V end lost 8 bases, the J end lost 4 bases, and 12 bases lay between the germline ends. The CDR3 is 12 amino acids. Germline V CDR1 and CDR2: SEHNR, FQNEAQ (reference sequence). CDR3 bases: TGTGCCAGCTCCGCAACCTATTACGAGCAGTACTTC. This encodes CASSATYYEQYF.

This chain connects TRBV18 to TRBJ1-1, with 9 bases matching TRBD1. Germline assignment: CDR1 KGHSH and CDR2 LQKENI. The CDR3 runs 14 residues. The ends lost 4 bases at V and 2 bases at J; junction bases unmatched: 2. CDR3 residues: CASSRDRVNTEAFF. CDR3 sequence (DNA): TGTGCCAGCTCACGGGACAGGGTAAACACTGAAGCTTTCTTT.

V gene TRBV13 combines with J gene TRBJ2-1; D ambiguous. Trimming removed 5 bases from V and 0 bases from J, with 11 bases in between. CDR3 length equals 15 residues. Germline V CDR1 and CDR2: PRHDT, FYEKMQ (reference sequence). CDR3 amino acids: CASSPTRSSYNEQFF. CDR3 nucleotide sequence: TGTGCCAGCAGCCCAACCCGGAGCTCCTACAATGAGCAGTTCTTC.

This clone was observed a handful of times. A much larger clone differs by one base, so this may be a read error. The rearrangement uses TRBV4-2 and TRBJ2-5; 11 positions match TRBD2. CDR3 length equals 16 residues. With 4 bases clipped from V and 5 bases from J, the junction kept 9 bases outside the gene matches. Germline CDR1 is LGHNA and CDR2 is YNFKEQ. The CDR3 here is CASSPTTSGIGETQYF. For the CDR3, the DNA is TGTGCCAGCAGCCCCACGACTAGCGGGATAGGGGAGACCCAGTACTTC.

The V gene is TRBV24-1, the J gene TRBJ1-5; D gene ambiguous. The CDR3 consists of 12 residues. V was shortened by 7 bases and J by 5 bases, with 8 bases between the two germline ends. Per germline, CDR1 KGHDR and CDR2 SFDVKD. CDR3 amino acids: CATSPGYQPQHF. CDR3 bases: TGTGCCACCAGCCCGGGATATCAGCCCCAGCATTTT.

The V call is TRBV2, the J call TRBJ1-2, with 8 bases lining up with TRBD1. The trim removed 6 bases at V and 8 bases at J, leaving 11 bases unmatched. Germline V gene data show CDR1 as SNHLY and CDR2 as FYNNEI. CDR3 size: 14 residues. This CDR3 reads CASSVLTGATGYTF. DNA of the CDR3: TGTGCCAGCAGCGTACTGACAGGGGCAACAGGCTACACCTTC.

The chain uses TRBV5-1 and TRBJ1-6; perhaps TRBD1 as D (6 bases). V was trimmed by 0 bases and J by 0 bases, leaving 7 bases between them. The CDR3 extends over 16 amino acids. Germline CDR1 is SGHRS and CDR2 is YFSETQ. This CDR3 is CASSLEGGSYNSPLHF. The CDR3 DNA follows: TGCGCCAGCAGCTTGGAAGGGGGCTCCTATAATTCACCCCTCCACTTT.

The J gene is TRBJ2-3, the V gene TRBV15, with 8 nucleotides matching TRBD2. The germline CDR1 and CDR2 sequences are LNHNV and YYDKDF (reference sequence). The CDR3 runs to 16 residues. The junction had 6 bases not matched to a gene; V was cut back by 0 bases and J by 4 bases. The DNA of the CDR3 is TGTGCCACCAGCAGAGATCTAGGACTAGCCCCAGATACGCAGTATTTT. Translating gives CATSRDLGLAPDTQYF.

This clone showed up just a few times. This sample includes further DNA sequences coding for the same CDR3. This chain uses TRBV5-1 with TRBJ1-2; D call uncertain. The CDR3 is 14 amino acids. V was cut by 3 bases and J by 2 bases, with 11 bases left in between. The germline V gene has CDR1 SGHRS and CDR2 YFSETQ. The CDR3 sequence is CASSWGTGNYGYTF. The CDR3 DNA sequence: TGCGCCAGCAGCTGGGGTACCGGAAACTATGGCTACACCTTC.

In nucleotides, the CDR3 is TGCGCCAGCACACCCCGGGCTCCTCGGTTGGATGGCTACACCTTC. Translation: CASTPRAPRLDGYTF. This rearrangement joins TRBV5-1 to TRBJ1-2; D remains unclear. Germline V gene sequence: CDR1 SGHRS, CDR2 YFSETQ. The CDR3 length is 15 residues. Trimming removed 6 bases at V and 6 bases at J, with 21 bases between.

The chain carries TRBV10-3 and TRBJ1-2; no reliable D call. This CDR3 has 14 residues. Trimming took 6 bases from V and 3 from J, leaving 14 bases between them. CDR1 ENHRY and CDR2 SYGVKD come from the germline V gene. CDR3 in amino acids: CAIRIRGDYYGYTF. The CDR3 region has the DNA TGTGCCATCAGGATCCGGGGAGACTACTATGGCTACACCTTC.

The CDR3 protein is CASSPSDIAYNEQFF. In DNA, the CDR3 is TGTGCCAGCAGTCCTAGCGACATAGCCTACAATGAGCAGTTCTTC. This chain uses TRBV6-4 with TRBJ2-1; a possible D gene is TRBD2 (6 bases). CDR3 length equals 15 residues. Trimming removed 5 bases at V and 2 bases at J, with 13 bases between. Germline CDR1 reads MRHNA; CDR2 reads SNTAGT.

The chain is built from TRBV5-4 and TRBJ1-1, with D tentatively TRBD1 (6 bases). The V and J ends lost 2 bases and 4 bases respectively, with 15 bases between them. CDR1 is SGHNT, CDR2 YYREEE, per germline (reference sequence). This CDR3 region has 15 residues. For the CDR3, the DNA is TGTGCCAGCAGCTTATCGCGCCAGGGGCTCACTGAAGCTTTCTTT. It specifies CASSLSRQGLTEAFF.